These T cell receptor beta chains were read from a single sample in a study of cytomegalovirus exposure and HLA in healthy donors. Some clones are missing from TCRdb's copy, which holds only in-frame ones; the method was immunoSEQ multiplex PCR. The sample holds around 140,000 clones. Sequences were obtained from PBMCs. These receptor sequences come from a male donor in good health and CMV-seronegative. The conserved cysteine and the conserved F or W are not part of the CDR3 here. A D gene is named only where the DNA matches it firmly.

NA	TRBV5-1	13	ASSLGGGYSYEQY
TRBD1	TRBV25-1	15	ASSEPQWTGRQETQY
TRBD1	TRBV28	10	ASSDRGREAF
NA	TRBV6-1	13	ASSEGNRGNQPQH
NA	TRBV19	11	ASSNGNTGELF
NA	TRBV29-1	8	SFRDNEQF
TRBD2	TRBV4-2	13	ASSQGTSGADTQY
TRBD1	TRBV4-1	12	ASSQDRGLTEAF
NA	TRBV28	13	ASSQQGYSNQPQH
NA	TRBV19	12	ASSRQAGQETQY
TRBD2	TRBV6-1	15	ASSAGTSGVSSYEQY
TRBD1	TRBV10-3	10	AIGLRGYEQY
NA	TRBV30	13	AWSQGFSSYNEQF
TRBD2	TRBV5-1	13	ASSLELAGNNEQF
NA	TRBV5-3	9	ARSFYNEQF
NA	TRBV4-3	14	ASSQDRQTPSYGYT
TRBD1	TRBV19	13	ASSILGTGSQPQH
NA	TRBV5-8	10	ASVQVAYEQY
TRBD1	TRBV7-9	13	ASSRTGTGGTEAF
TRBD1	TRBV7-2	13	ASSLAKQGAAGYT
TRBD1	TRBV7-2	13	ASSTRDRAAYEQY
NA	TRBV30	12	AWSRPGLTGELF
NA	TRBV27	9	ASGSLTEAF
TRBD1	TRBV6-1	12	ASSETGVPYGYT
NA	TRBV5-1	11	ASSLRGKAEQF
TRBD1	TRBV9	13	ASSNRDRGPETQY
NA	TRBV29-1	12	SVESLGGPYGYT
NA	TRBV19	14	ASSTGHSSGANVLT
TRBD1	TRBV19	13	ASSPRDRGLTEAF
TRBD1	TRBV5-8	12	ASSSRGLVTEAF
NA	TRBV6-6	12	ASSYSGGSYEQY
NA	TRBV6-6	12	ASTGGRTNEKLF
NA	TRBV4-2	13	ASSQAGQTNQPQH
TRBD2	TRBV7-2	14	ASSERTSGGHETQY
NA	TRBV30	13	AWSTPPGSPGEQY